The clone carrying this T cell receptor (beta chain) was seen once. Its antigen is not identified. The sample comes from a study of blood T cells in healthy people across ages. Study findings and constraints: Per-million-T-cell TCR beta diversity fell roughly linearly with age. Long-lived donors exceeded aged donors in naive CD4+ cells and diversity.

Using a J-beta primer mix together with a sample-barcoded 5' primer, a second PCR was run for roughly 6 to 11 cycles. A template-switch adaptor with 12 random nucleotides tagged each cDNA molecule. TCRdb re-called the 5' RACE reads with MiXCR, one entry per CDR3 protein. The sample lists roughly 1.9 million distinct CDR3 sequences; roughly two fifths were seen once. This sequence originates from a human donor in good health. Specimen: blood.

The CDR3 protein is CASSLRSYSNQPQHF. DNA of the CDR3: TGTGCCAGCAGTTTGAGAAGTTATAGCAATCAGCCCCAGCATTTT. The chain carries TRBV28 and TRBJ1-5, with D uncertain. The CDR3 loop spans 15 amino acids. The V gene's germline CDR1 is MDHEN and CDR2 SYDVKM. Between the trimmed V and J ends, which lost 3 bases and 0 bases, there was a span of 9 bases.